The 16 T cell receptor beta chains below all came from one sample that was sequenced in a study of beta chain features in type 1 diabetes. The whole isolated RNA underwent reverse transcription, so sequencing captured expressed TCRB transcripts. Sequencing used immunoSEQ multiplex PCR; TCRdb keeps in-frame clones, though not all of them. This repertoire shows under 550,000 clones, roughly 11% found once; its top ten account for 0.045% to 0.06%. Sequencing input: naive CD4+ T cells from blood. The receptors here all came from a woman aged 18-29 years in good health.

The rearrangement joins TRBV29-1 to TRBJ1-1; the D gene is possibly TRBD1 (6 bases). The length of the CDR3 is 12 residues. V shed 7 bases and J shed 1 base, with 10 bases lying between them. Per the germline V gene, CDR1 is SQVTM and CDR2 is ANQGSEA. The CDR3: CSGGQPNTEAFF. In DNA, the CDR3 is TGCAGCGGTGGACAGCCGAACACTGAAGCTTTCTTT.

This chain links TRBV6-5 with TRBJ1-1; D uncertain. CDR3 size: 13 residues. Germline lookup yields CDR1 MNHEY and CDR2 SVGAGI. V lost 5 bases and J 2 bases, leaving 9 bases between the germline ends. The CDR3 DNA sequence: TGTGCCAGCAGTAGAAACCTAAACACTGAAGCTTTCTTT. It is translated as CASSRNLNTEAFF.

The J gene is TRBJ1-1, the V gene TRBV10-3; no clear D gene. Trimming removed 7 bases at V and 1 base at J, with 10 bases between. The CDR3 has 13 amino acids. Germline assignment: CDR1 ENHRY and CDR2 SYGVKD. The CDR3 here is CAIKQSGNTEAFF. The CDR3 region has the DNA TGTGCCATCAAACAGTCGGGGAACACTGAAGCTTTCTTT.

The rearrangement joins TRBV7-2 to TRBJ2-5; 8 bases map to TRBD1. After removal of 5 bases from V and 2 bases from J, the junction contained 10 bases not matched to a gene. The CDR3 length is 16 residues. Germline CDR1 SGHTA, CDR2 FQGNSA. The CDR3 DNA reads TGTGCCAGCAGCCCGCGACTTGGACAGGGTCAAGAGACCCAGTACTTC. Its translation is CASSPRLGQGQETQYF.

This clone came up a few times. The chain has TRBV28 and TRBJ2-2, with no clear D. Germline-derived CDR1 and CDR2 are MDHEN and SYDVKM. This CDR3 is built from 14 residues. Trimming left V 3 bases short and J 2 bases short, with 7 bases between. CDR3 in amino acids: CASSLWGNTGELFF. CDR3 DNA: TGTGCCAGCAGTTTGTGGGGAAACACCGGGGAGCTGTTTTTT. Filled out from reference TRBV28 and TRBJ2-2, the complete variable domain reads DVKVTQSSRYLVKRTGEKVFLECVQDMDHENMFWYRQDPGLGLRLIYFSYDVKMKEKGDIPEGYSVSREKKERFSLILESASTNQTSMYLCASSLWGNTGELFFGEGSRLTVL.

This chain uses TRBV5-6 with TRBJ2-5; D unresolved. The V gene's germline CDR1 is SGHDT and CDR2 YYEEEE. The CDR3 extends over 14 amino acids. Trimming took 1 base from V and 1 from J, leaving 8 bases between them. The CDR3 nucleotides are TGTGCCAGCAGCTTGTTCGGTTTCCAAGAGACCCAGTACTTC. The encoded protein is CASSLFGFQETQYF.

This clone was seen more than once but under ten times. The V call is TRBV5-1, the J call TRBJ2-1; D tentatively fits TRBD1 or TRBD2 (7 bases each). CDR1 is SGHRS and CDR2 is YFSETQ in the germline V gene. This CDR3 region has 13 residues. V lost 2 bases to trimming and J lost 9 bases, with 12 bases between them. The DNA of the CDR3 is TGCGCCAGCAGCTTTGACAGGGAGGGTGAGCAGTTCTTC. Translating it yields CASSFDREGEQFF.

This clone appeared many times. The genes are TRBV7-9 and TRBJ2-7, with D possibly called TRBD1 or TRBD2 (5 bases each). The germline V gene has CDR1 SEHNR and CDR2 FQNEAQ (reference sequence). The CDR3 is made up of 11 amino acids. The CDR3 protein is CASGSTGDVNV. Written as DNA, the CDR3 is TGTGCCAGCGGATCAACCGGGGACGTGAACGTC.

This clone was picked up a small number of times. The chain employs TRBV21-1 and TRBJ2-3; no check of the table's D call, TRBD1, against the DNA was made. TRBV21-1 is designated a pseudogene. This CDR3 contains 15 residues. The CDR3 sequence: CASSQKQGITDTQYF. In nucleotides, the CDR3 is TGTGCCAGCAGCCAAAAACAGGGGATCACAGATACGCAGTATTTT.

This clone was detected only a few times. The chain has TRBV7-2 and TRBJ1-3; D call uncertain. V lost 5 bases and J lost 0, with 11 bases in between. CDR3 size: 15 residues. Germline CDR1 and CDR2: SGHTA and FQGNSA. As DNA, the CDR3 is TGTGCCAGCAGCCCCGACGGAGTCTCTGGAAACACCATATATTTT. As protein: CASSPDGVSGNTIYF.

A remark on this clone: Within the sample, other DNA sequences also encode this same CDR3. The chain uses TRBV7-2 and TRBJ1-5; 7 bases agree with TRBD1. Germline lookup yields CDR1 SGHTA and CDR2 FQGNSA. The CDR3 loop spans 15 amino acids. Trimming cost V 0 bases and J 3 bases; bases outside gene matches: 2. The DNA for the CDR3 is TGTGCCAGCAGCTTAGCAGGGGGCTCCAATCAGCCCCAGCATTTT. Translated, it gives CASSLAGGSNQPQHF.

This clone was seen a handful of times. J is TRBJ1-2 and V is TRBV28; D ambiguous. V shed 2 bases and J shed 4 bases, with 14 bases lying between them. Germline V lookup: CDR1 MDHEN, CDR2 SYDVKM. This CDR3 spans 15 amino acids. Here the CDR3 DNA reads TGTGCCAGCAGTTTAGGTCAACTGCTGCTCTATGGCTACACCTTC. Translation: CASSLGQLLLYGYTF.

V and J are TRBV7-9 and TRBJ2-6; TRBD1 might be the D (6 bases). V shed 5 bases and J shed 0 bases, with 17 bases lying between them. Per the germline V gene, CDR1 is SEHNR and CDR2 is FQNEAQ (reference sequence). The CDR3 loop spans 18 amino acids. The CDR3 spells CASSPGKGGDSGANVLTF. As DNA, the CDR3 is TGTGCCAGCAGCCCCGGTAAAGGGGGAGACTCTGGGGCCAACGTCCTGACTTTC. The full variable domain, in which reference TRBV7-9 and TRBJ2-6 provide the parts outside the CDR3, is DTGVSQNPRHKITKRGQNVTFRCDPISEHNRLYWYRQTLGQGPEFLTYFQNEAQLEKSRLLSDRFSAERPKGSFSTLEIQRTEQGDSAMYLCASSPGKGGDSGANVLTFGAGSRLTVL.

This sequence joins TRBV9 and TRBJ2-4; possibly TRBD1 for D (6 bases). The length of the CDR3 is 18 residues. The germline V gene has CDR1 SGDLS and CDR2 YYNGEE. V was shortened by 3 bases and J by 2 bases, with 21 bases between the two germline ends. Here the CDR3 reads CASSEDGRGGRTKNIQYF. CDR3 sequence (DNA): TGTGCCAGCAGCGAGGATGGGCGTGGGGGCCGTACCAAAAACATTCAGTACTTC.

This clone was observed a handful of times. The V and J genes are TRBV6-1 and TRBJ2-3; tentatively, D is TRBD1 (5 bases). The CDR3 consists of 15 residues. CDR1 and CDR2 from the germline V gene are MNHNS and SASEGT. V lost 4 bases and J lost 4, with 15 bases in between. CDR3 sequence reads: CASSASRVGSDTQYF. CDR3 coding DNA: TGTGCCAGCAGTGCATCCAGGGTAGGATCAGATACGCAGTATTTT.

This chain connects TRBV5-1 to TRBJ2-3, with 13 bases fitting TRBD2. Germline V gives CDR1 SGHRS, CDR2 YFSETQ. The CDR3 totals 16 residues. With 4 bases clipped from V and 6 bases from J, the junction kept 8 bases outside the gene matches. CDR3 bases: TGCGCCAGCAGCCACGGACTAGCGGGGGATTATGATACGCAGTATTTT. Encoded protein: CASSHGLAGDYDTQYF.